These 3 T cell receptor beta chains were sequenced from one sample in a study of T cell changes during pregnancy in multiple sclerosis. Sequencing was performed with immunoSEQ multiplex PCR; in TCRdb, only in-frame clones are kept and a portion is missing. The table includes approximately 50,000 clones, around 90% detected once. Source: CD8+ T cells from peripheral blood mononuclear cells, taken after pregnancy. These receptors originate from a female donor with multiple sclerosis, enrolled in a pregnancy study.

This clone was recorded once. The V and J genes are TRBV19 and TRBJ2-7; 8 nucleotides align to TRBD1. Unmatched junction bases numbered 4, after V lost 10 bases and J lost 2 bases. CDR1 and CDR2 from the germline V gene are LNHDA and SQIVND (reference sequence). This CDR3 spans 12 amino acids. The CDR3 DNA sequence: TGTGCCACCGCGGACAGGGCCTACGAGCAGTACTTC. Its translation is CATADRAYEQYF.

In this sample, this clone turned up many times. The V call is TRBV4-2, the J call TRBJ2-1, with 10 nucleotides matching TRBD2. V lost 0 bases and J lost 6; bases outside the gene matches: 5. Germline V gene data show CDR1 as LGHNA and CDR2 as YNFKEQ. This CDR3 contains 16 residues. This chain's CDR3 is CASSQDPSGGANEQFF. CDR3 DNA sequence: TGTGCCAGCAGCCAAGATCCCAGCGGGGGGGCCAATGAGCAGTTCTTC.

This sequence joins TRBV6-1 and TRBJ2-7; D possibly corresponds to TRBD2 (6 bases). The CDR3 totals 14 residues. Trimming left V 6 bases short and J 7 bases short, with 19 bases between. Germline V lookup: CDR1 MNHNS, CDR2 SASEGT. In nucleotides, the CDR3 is TGTGCCAGCAGAAAGAGGGACGGGAGTCGGGAGCAGTACTTC. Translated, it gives CASRKRDGSREQYF.